This T cell receptor beta chain was obtained from a study of blood T cell repertoires in COVID-19 (dated by TCRdb to about 2020). Describing the broader study: Samples from collaborators originated in the United States, Italy and Spain and spanned both the acute and convalescent phases of COVID-19. Nearly every sample came with metadata listing a de-identified subject ID, COVID-19 status, age in years and sex. The material from the prospective study consisted of cDNA or gDNA derived from T cells, B-cell-depleted T cells, or PBMCs. The repertoires were released in a freely available public database intended as a resource for research on the immune response to SARS-CoV-2. Samples were obtained from the ongoing ImmuneRACE study (first 160 participants) and from 1,254 subjects provided by 6 global collaborators. Subjects who had been exposed to COVID-19, were actively infected with it, or had recovered from it provided the deeply sampled blood TCRbeta repertoires that made up the dataset. HLA class I and class II types, where available, came from metadata supplied by the sample provider rather than from assay-based typing.

With regard to this clone: There is no known antigen for this receptor. Qualities for individual bases were not recorded, and no much larger clone is one base off.

The immunoSEQ Assay, a bias-controlled multiplex PCR, was used to amplify TCRbeta CDR3 regions from genomic DNA. Processing in the source paper ran as follows. The number of nucleated cells in each sample was estimated from the amplification of reference gene primers within the assay. To quantify the absolute abundance of each unique TCRbeta CDR3 rearrangement, sequence reads were collapsed and filtered. For each sample, productive Simpson clonality was calculated as the square root of Simpson's diversity index across productive rearrangements. TCRdb carries this immuneACCESS record with in-frame sequences only. Its versions omit some clonotypes, under half of them owing to an unresolved V gene in the studies checked, with the rest unexplained. D and trimming were read from the DNA, whereas the V and J calls and clone size are those reported in that table. This sample gives under 250,000 clones in total; 88% of them show up just once. The top ten constitute under 4.5% of the sample.

The full study reports these points: The amount of clinical and demographic metadata varied by source and participant and was provided uncurated.

In the prospective study, participants were about 18 to 95 years old, resided in under 30 geographic areas of the United States, and were enrolled through a virtual design. To assign participants to cohorts, the prospective study relied on clinical history that participants themselves reported in a screening survey and a study questionnaire. Exposed participants were defined as having been in contact with someone with a PCR-confirmed or clinician-diagnosed COVID-19 case within 2 weeks of study entry. Mobile phlebotomists in the prospective study collected whole blood, serum and a nasopharyngeal or oropharyngeal swab from every participant. Over an approximately 2-month period, participants in the prospective study had the option of providing additional blood draws and questionnaires. Blood samples from the prospective study were shipped frozen or at room temperature prior to DNA extraction. From the germline V gene (reference sequence), CDR1 is SEHNR and CDR2 is FQNEAQ. CDR3 length: 13 amino acids, cysteine to phenylalanine. CDR3 DNA only is kept here, 39 bases in frame from base 1. V sheds 5 bases and J sheds 1 base, leaving 8 bases between their ends.

The chain is encoded by TRBV7-9 joined to TRBJ1-2; TRBD1 is a weak D gene call, 5 bases matching. The clonotype originates from a woman in her twenties or thirties who had been exposed to COVID-19. Sequenced: PBMCs or T cells enriched from blood (not recorded which). The CDR3 corresponds to CASSTTVNYGYTF. The nucleotide sequence reads TGTGCCAGCAGCACGACAGTTAACTATGGCTACACCTTC. Reference TRBV7-9 and TRBJ1-2 genes cover what lies past the CDR3, so the full variable domain is DTGVSQNPRHKITKRGQNVTFRCDPISEHNRLYWYRQTLGQGPEFLTYFQNEAQLEKSRLLSDRFSAERPKGSFSTLEIQRTEQGDSAMYLCASSTTVNYGYTFGSGTRLTVV.